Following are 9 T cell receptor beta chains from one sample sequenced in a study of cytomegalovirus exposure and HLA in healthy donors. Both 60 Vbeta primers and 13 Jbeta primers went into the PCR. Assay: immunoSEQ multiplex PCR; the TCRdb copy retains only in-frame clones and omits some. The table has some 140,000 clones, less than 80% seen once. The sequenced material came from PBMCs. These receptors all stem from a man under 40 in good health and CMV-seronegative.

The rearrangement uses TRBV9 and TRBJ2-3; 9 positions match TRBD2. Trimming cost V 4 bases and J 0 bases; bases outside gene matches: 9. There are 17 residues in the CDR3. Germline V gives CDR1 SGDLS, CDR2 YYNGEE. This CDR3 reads CASSTSGSIPSTDTQYF. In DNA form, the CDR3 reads TGTGCCAGCAGCACTAGCGGGTCTATTCCTAGCACAGATACGCAGTATTTT. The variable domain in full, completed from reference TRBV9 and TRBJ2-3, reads DSGVTQTPKHLITATGQRVTLRCSPRSGDLSVYWYQQSLDQGLQFLIQYYNGEERAKGNILERFSAQQFPDLHSELNLSSLELGDSALYFCASSTSGSIPSTDTQYFGPGTRLTVL.

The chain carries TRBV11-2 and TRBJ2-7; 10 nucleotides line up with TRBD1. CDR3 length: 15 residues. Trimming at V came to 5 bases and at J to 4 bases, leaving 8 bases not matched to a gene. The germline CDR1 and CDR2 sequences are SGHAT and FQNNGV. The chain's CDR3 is CASSPWGTGDYEQYF. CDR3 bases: TGTGCCAGCAGCCCTTGGGGGACAGGGGATTACGAGCAGTACTTC. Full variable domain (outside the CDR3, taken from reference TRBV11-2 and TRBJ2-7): EAGVAQSPRYKIIEKRQSVAFWCNPISGHATLYWYQQILGQGPKLLIQFQNNGVVDDSQLPKDRFSAERLKGVDSTLKIQPAKLEDSAVYLCASSPWGTGDYEQYFGPGTRLTVT.

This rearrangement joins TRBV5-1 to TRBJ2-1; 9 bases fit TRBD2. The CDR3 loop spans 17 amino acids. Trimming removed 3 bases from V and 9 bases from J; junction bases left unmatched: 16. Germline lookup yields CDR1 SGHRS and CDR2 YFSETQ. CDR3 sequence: CASSSIPGLASLGEQFF. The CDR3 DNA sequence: TGCGCCAGCAGCTCTATCCCGGGACTAGCTTCACTGGGTGAGCAGTTCTTC.

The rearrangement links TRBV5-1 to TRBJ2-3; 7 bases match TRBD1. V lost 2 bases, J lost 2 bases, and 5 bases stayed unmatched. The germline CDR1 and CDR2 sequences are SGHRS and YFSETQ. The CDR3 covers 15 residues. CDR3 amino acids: CASSFGTENTDTQYF. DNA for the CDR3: TGCGCCAGCAGCTTCGGGACAGAAAACACAGATACGCAGTATTTT.

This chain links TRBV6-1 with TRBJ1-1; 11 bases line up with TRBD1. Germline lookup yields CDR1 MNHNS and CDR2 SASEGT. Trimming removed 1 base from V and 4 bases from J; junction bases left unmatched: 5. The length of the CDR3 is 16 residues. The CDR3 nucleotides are TGTGCCAGCAGTGAAGAAGACGGGACAGGGGGCACTGAAGCTTTCTTT. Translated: CASSEEDGTGGTEAFF.

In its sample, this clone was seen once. This CDR3 reads CASSSGVDWSEKLFF. CDR3 bases: TGTGCCAGCAGTTCCGGAGTGGACTGGAGTGAAAAACTGTTTTTT. The chain is built from TRBV7-2 and TRBJ1-4; D is uncertain. The V gene lost 6 bases and the J gene lost 7 bases, with 18 bases spanning the gap. The CDR3 sequence is 15 residues long. Germline CDR1 SGHTA, CDR2 FQGNSA.

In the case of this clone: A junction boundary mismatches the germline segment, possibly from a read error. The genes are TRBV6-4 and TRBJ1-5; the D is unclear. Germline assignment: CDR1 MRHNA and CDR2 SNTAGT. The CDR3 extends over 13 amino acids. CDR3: CASSETGNQPQNF. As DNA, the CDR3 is TGTGCCAGCAGTGAGACGGGGAATCAGCCCCAGAATTTT.

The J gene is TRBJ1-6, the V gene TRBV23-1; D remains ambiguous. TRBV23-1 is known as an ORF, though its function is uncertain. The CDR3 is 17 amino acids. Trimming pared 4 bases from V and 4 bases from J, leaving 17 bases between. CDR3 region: CASSPTRRFSYNSPLHF. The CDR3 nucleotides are TGCGCCAGCAGTCCCACTAGGAGGTTTTCGTATAATTCACCCCTCCACTTT.

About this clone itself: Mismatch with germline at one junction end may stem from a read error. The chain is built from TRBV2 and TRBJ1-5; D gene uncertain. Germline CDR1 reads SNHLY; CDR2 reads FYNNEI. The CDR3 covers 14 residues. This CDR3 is CASSELRGNQPQNF. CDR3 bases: TGTGCCAGCAGTGAATTGAGAGGTAATCAGCCCCAGAATTTT.